Listed here are 9 T cell receptor beta chains from one sample, sequenced in a study of cytomegalovirus exposure and HLA in healthy donors. Sequencing used immunoSEQ multiplex PCR; TCRdb keeps in-frame clones, though not all of them. The table lists 150,000 to 200,000 clones, roughly 82% of them singletons. The sample taken for sequencing was PBMCs. Receptor source: a man aged 18 to 29 in good health and CMV-seropositive.

The V call is TRBV29-1, the J call TRBJ1-1; possible D gene TRBD1, 5 bases. CDR1 and CDR2 (germline): SQVTM, ANQGSEA. The CDR3 is 15 amino acids. Deletions cut 6 bases from V and 1 base from J, with 18 bases between. The CDR3 DNA reads TGCAGCGTAAACAGCGGGGGTTCTGGGAACACTGAAGCTTTCTTT. Amino acids: CSVNSGGSGNTEAFF.

The chain uses TRBV29-1 and TRBJ2-5, with D perhaps TRBD2 (6 bases). Looked up from germline, CDR1 is SQVTM and CDR2 is ANQGSEA. V lost 6 bases and J 2 bases, leaving 13 bases between the germline ends. The CDR3 extends over 13 amino acids. CDR3 region: CSVPGLGQETQYF. In DNA, the CDR3 is TGCAGCGTCCCGGGACTCGGGCAAGAGACCCAGTACTTC.

V usage is TRBV6-1 and J usage is TRBJ1-5, with D unclear. V was pared by 5 bases and J by 3 bases, with 14 bases between. CDR1 and CDR2 from the germline V gene are MNHNS and SASEGT. This CDR3 is built from 15 residues. The CDR3 spells CASSPRGNNNQPQHF. Written as DNA, the CDR3 is TGTGCCAGCAGTCCTAGAGGTAATAACAATCAGCCCCAGCATTTT.

The table lists this clone with a count of one. The rearrangement uses TRBV6-5 and TRBJ1-1; D is possibly TRBD1 (5 bases). Germline lookup yields CDR1 MNHEY and CDR2 SVGAGI. The CDR3 runs 12 residues. Trimming removed 8 bases at V and 4 bases at J, with 11 bases between. CDR3 region: CASVNQGTEAFF. CDR3 sequence (DNA): TGTGCCAGCGTAAATCAGGGCACTGAAGCTTTCTTT.

V is TRBV19 and J is TRBJ1-1; D gene ambiguous. The germline V and J ends were trimmed by 0 bases and 7 bases, with 6 bases remaining between them. The CDR3 loop spans 12 amino acids. The germline V gene has CDR1 LNHDA and CDR2 SQIVND (reference sequence). CDR3 sequence: CASSIDGSEAFF. The CDR3 coding sequence is TGTGCCAGTAGTATAGATGGGAGTGAAGCTTTCTTT.

The chain recombines TRBV5-4 with TRBJ2-7; D might be TRBD2 (5 bases). Germline V CDR1 and CDR2: SGHNT, YYREEE (reference sequence). The V and J ends lost 4 bases and 2 bases respectively, with 13 bases between them. The CDR3 has 14 amino acids. CDR3 DNA: TGTGCCAGCAGCCCGGGGAGACAACCCTACGAGCAGTACTTC. Amino acid sequence: CASSPGRQPYEQYF.

A few counts support this clone. This chain uses TRBV6-1 with TRBJ2-2, with 7 bases matching TRBD1. CDR1 is MNHNS, CDR2 SASEGT, per germline. V lost 8 bases and J lost 7; bases outside the gene matches: 13. This CDR3 has 15 residues. The CDR3 spells CASGRTGVIGGELFF. The CDR3 DNA follows: TGTGCCAGCGGGCGAACAGGGGTCATCGGCGGGGAGCTGTTTTTT.

This chain connects TRBV30 to TRBJ1-1; D might be TRBD1 (5 bases). This CDR3 is built from 15 residues. The ends were cut back, 3 bases at V and 4 bases at J, with 18 bases in the middle. Germline V gene data show CDR1 as GTSNPN and CDR2 as SVGIG (reference sequence). The chain's CDR3 is CAWRAELAGGTEAFF. Written as DNA, the CDR3 is TGTGCCTGGAGAGCGGAACTTGCGGGGGGCACTGAAGCTTTCTTT.

This chain links TRBV25-1 with TRBJ1-1; no firm D call. The CDR3 is 12 residues long. V gave up 4 bases and J gave up 2 bases, with 5 bases separating them. Germline values: CDR1 MGHDK, CDR2 SYGVNS. The CDR3 reads CASSVLNTEAFF. The DNA for the CDR3 is TGTGCCAGCAGTGTCCTCAACACTGAAGCTTTCTTT.